This is a list of T cell receptor beta chains from one sample in a study of identical twins. One entry per CDR3 protein results from TCRdb running MiXCR on the 5' RACE reads. The repertoire has some 1,700,000 distinct CDR3 sequences, roughly a third of them found once; the top ten carry over 0.25%. Sequences were obtained from cord blood. The origin of the receptors is a newborn girl in good health. Each CDR3 is given with its conserved first and last residue. A D gene is named only where the DNA matches it firmly. The listing skips clone size in some rows; elsewhere it reads once, few, many or a size class.

J gene | V gene | clone size | D gene | CDR3 protein | CDR3 DNA
TRBJ2-1 | TRBV25-1 | few | - | CASSRKQFF | TGTGCCAGCAGTAGGAAGCAGTTCTTC
TRBJ2-3 | TRBV27 | many | TRBD1 | CASSEQGASTDTQYF | TGTGCCAGCAGCGAACAGGGGGCGAGCACAGATACGCAGTATTTT
TRBJ2-7 | TRBV10-3 | - | - | CATTPDISYEQYF | TGTGCCACCACCCCGGACATCTCCTACGAGCAGTACTTC
TRBJ2-2 | TRBV20-1 | - | - | CSAILGAGELFF | TGCAGTGCTATCTTGGGGGCCGGGGAGCTGTTTTTT
TRBJ2-4 | TRBV19 | - | TRBD2 | CASSIWTSGRNIQYF | TGTGCCAGTAGTATCTGGACTAGCGGGAGAAACATTCAGTACTTC
TRBJ1-5 | TRBV6-1 | - | - | CASSKYTNNQPQHF | TGTGCCAGCAGTAAGTACACGAACAATCAGCCCCAGCATTTT
TRBJ2-3 | TRBV28 | - | TRBD2 | CASSLGRERAQYF | TGTGCCAGCAGTTTAGGGCGGGAGAGGGCGCAGTATTTT
TRBJ2-7 | TRBV7-2 | few | - | CASSLIGGLLYEQYF | TGTGCCAGCAGCTTAATCGGGGGCCTACTCTACGAGCAGTACTTC
TRBJ2-5 | TRBV5-1 | few | - | CASSLREEETQYF | TGCGCCAGCAGCTTAAGGGAGGAAGAGACCCAGTACTTC
TRBJ2-7 | TRBV7-2 | - | TRBD2 | CASSLFRTRGSSYEQYF | TGTGCCAGCAGCTTATTCCGGACTAGAGGGAGCTCCTACGAGCAGTACTTC
TRBJ2-2 | TRBV24-1 | - | TRBD2 | CATSGASGANTGELFF | TGTGCCACCAGCGGCGCTAGCGGGGCGAACACCGGGGAGCTGTTTTTT
TRBJ2-7 | TRBV20-1 | - | - | CSAPRGPYSYEQYF | TGCAGTGCTCCGCGGGGGCCTTACTCCTACGAGCAGTACTTC
TRBJ2-3 | TRBV7-2 | few | - | CASSWTYTDTQYF | TGTGCCAGCAGCTGGACATACACAGATACGCAGTATTTT
TRBJ1-4 | TRBV20-1 | few | TRBD1 | CSAGTASNEKLFF | TGCAGTGCTGGGACAGCGTCTAATGAAAAACTGTTTTTT
TRBJ2-7 | TRBV24-1 | few | TRBD2 | CATSDPSGGSYEQYF | TGTGCCACCAGTGATCCGAGCGGGGGCTCCTACGAGCAGTACTTC
TRBJ2-6 | TRBV12-3/TRBV12-4 | once | - | CASSLRLGCLSNVLTF | TGTGCCAGCAGTTTAAGACTTGGCTGTCTGTCCAACGTCCTGACTTTC
TRBJ1-2 | TRBV20-1 | few | TRBD1 | CSARDRELEGYTF | TGCAGTGCTAGGGACAGGGAGTTAGAGGGCTACACCTTC
TRBJ1-2 | TRBV5-1 | many | TRBD1 | CASSFGDRDYGYTF | TGTGCCAGCAGTTTCGGGGACAGGGACTATGGCTACACCTTC
TRBJ2-7 | TRBV10-3 | - | TRBD1 | CAISWGRTGGSYEQYF | TGTGCCATCTCCTGGGGAAGGACAGGGGGATCCTACGAGCAGTACTTC
TRBJ2-7 | TRBV20-1 | - | TRBD2 | CSAISGVWSYEQYF | TGCAGTGCCATCAGCGGGGTATGGTCCTACGAGCAGTACTTC
TRBJ2-3 | TRBV3-1 | - | TRBD2 | CASSHLSLAGVTQYF | TGTGCCAGCAGCCACTTGTCTCTAGCGGGGGTTACGCAGTATTTT
TRBJ2-7 | TRBV24-1 | many | - | CATSDFRLHYEQYF | TGTGCCACCAGTGATTTCAGACTTCACTACGAGCAGTACTTC